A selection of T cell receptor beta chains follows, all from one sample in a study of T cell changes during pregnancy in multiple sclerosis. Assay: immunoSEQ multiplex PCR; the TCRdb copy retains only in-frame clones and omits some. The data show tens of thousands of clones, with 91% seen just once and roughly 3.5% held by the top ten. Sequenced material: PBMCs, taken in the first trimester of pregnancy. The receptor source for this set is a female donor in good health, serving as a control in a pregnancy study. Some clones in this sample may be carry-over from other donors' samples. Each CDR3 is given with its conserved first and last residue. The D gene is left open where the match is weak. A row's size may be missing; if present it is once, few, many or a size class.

CDR3aa: CASSSGQFNEKLFF
CDR3nt: TGTGCCAGCAGTTCCGGACAGTTTAATGAAAAACTGTTTTTT
abundance: NA
v_gene: TRBV28
d_gene: NA
j_gene: TRBJ1-4

CDR3aa: CASSLQAGPYNEQFF
CDR3nt: TGTGCCAGCAGTTTGCAAGCGGGCCCCTACAATGAGCAGTTCTTC
abundance: NA
v_gene: TRBV27
d_gene: NA
j_gene: TRBJ2-1

CDR3aa: CASSLERIQETQYF
CDR3nt: TGTGCCAGCAGCTTAGAGAGAATACAAGAGACCCAGTACTTC
abundance: NA
v_gene: TRBV7-2
d_gene: NA
j_gene: TRBJ2-5

CDR3aa: CASSPPGLLQETQYF
CDR3nt: TGTGCCAGCAGTCCTCCGGGACTACTACAAGAGACCCAGTACTTC
abundance: NA
v_gene: TRBV27
d_gene: TRBD2
j_gene: TRBJ2-5

CDR3aa: CASSQDPSGKVVGELFF
CDR3nt: TGCGCCAGCAGCCAAGATCCTAGCGGGAAGGTAGTCGGGGAGCTGTTTTTT
abundance: NA
v_gene: TRBV4-1
d_gene: TRBD2
j_gene: TRBJ2-2

CDR3aa: CASSLVQGAQDTQYF
CDR3nt: TGTGCCAGCAGCTTGGTCCAGGGGGCCCAAGATACGCAGTATTTT
abundance: NA
v_gene: TRBV5-6
d_gene: TRBD1
j_gene: TRBJ2-3

CDR3aa: CASSEVASPYTEAFF
CDR3nt: TGTGCCAGCAGTGAAGTAGCTTCCCCATACACTGAAGCTTTCTTT
abundance: NA
v_gene: TRBV2
d_gene: NA
j_gene: TRBJ1-1

CDR3aa: CASSQDTGSWKKLFF
CDR3nt: TGCGCCAGCAGCCAAGATACAGGGAGTTGGAAAAAACTGTTTTTT
abundance: once
v_gene: TRBV4-3
d_gene: NA
j_gene: TRBJ1-4

CDR3aa: CASSFLAGSYEQYF
CDR3nt: TGTGCCAGCAGCTTTCTAGCGGGGTCCTACGAGCAGTACTTC
abundance: NA
v_gene: TRBV5-6
d_gene: TRBD2
j_gene: TRBJ2-7

CDR3aa: CASSASGTARYGYTF
CDR3nt: TGTGCCAGCAGTGCCTCCGGGACAGCCCGCTATGGCTACACCTTC
abundance: once
v_gene: TRBV28
d_gene: TRBD1
j_gene: TRBJ1-2

CDR3aa: CASSEGDSSYGYTF
CDR3nt: TGTGCCAGCAGTGAAGGGGACTCAAGCTATGGCTACACCTTC
abundance: NA
v_gene: TRBV6-1
d_gene: NA
j_gene: TRBJ1-2

CDR3aa: CASIIQGNGYTF
CDR3nt: TGTGCCAGCATTATTCAGGGGAACGGCTACACCTTC
abundance: once
v_gene: TRBV28
d_gene: NA
j_gene: TRBJ1-2

CDR3aa: CASSYTTGEIGYTF
CDR3nt: TGTGCCAGCAGCTACACGACAGGGGAGATTGGCTACACCTTC
abundance: NA
v_gene: TRBV7-9
d_gene: TRBD1
j_gene: TRBJ1-2

CDR3aa: CASSLSGQAYEQYF
CDR3nt: TGTGCCAGCAGCTTATCGGGACAGGCCTACGAGCAGTACTTC
abundance: NA
v_gene: TRBV7-9
d_gene: TRBD1
j_gene: TRBJ2-7

CDR3aa: CASSTKRLAGVDEQFF
CDR3nt: TGTGCCAGCAGCACAAAGCGACTAGCGGGAGTCGATGAGCAGTTCTTC
abundance: NA
v_gene: TRBV5-4
d_gene: TRBD2
j_gene: TRBJ2-1

CDR3aa: CASRGQGHTEAFF
CDR3nt: TGCGCCAGCAGAGGACAGGGCCACACTGAAGCTTTCTTT
abundance: NA
v_gene: TRBV5-1
d_gene: TRBD1
j_gene: TRBJ1-1

CDR3aa: CASSLIAGVGNEQFF
CDR3nt: TGTGCCAGCAGTTTAATAGCGGGAGTCGGCAATGAGCAGTTCTTC
abundance: few
v_gene: TRBV28
d_gene: TRBD2
j_gene: TRBJ2-1

CDR3aa: CASSDFPDRNSPLHF
CDR3nt: TGCGCCAGCAGTGATTTCCCGGACAGGAATTCACCCCTCCACTTT
abundance: NA
v_gene: TRBV10-1
d_gene: TRBD1
j_gene: TRBJ1-6

CDR3aa: CASSLSSLRDNQPQHF
CDR3nt: TGTGCCAGCAGCTTAAGTAGCCTGAGAGACAATCAGCCCCAGCATTTT
abundance: NA
v_gene: TRBV7-2
d_gene: NA
j_gene: TRBJ1-5

CDR3aa: CASSRLAVSVQYF
CDR3nt: TGTGCCAGCAGTCGTCTAGCGGTTAGTGTGCAGTACTTC
abundance: NA
v_gene: TRBV9
d_gene: TRBD2
j_gene: TRBJ2-7

CDR3aa: CASSEPRGDEQFF
CDR3nt: TGTGCCAGCAGTGAGCCCCGGGGGGATGAGCAGTTCTTC
abundance: NA
v_gene: TRBV6-1
d_gene: TRBD2
j_gene: TRBJ2-1

CDR3aa: CASSSPRGGAGQPQHF
CDR3nt: TGTGCCAGCAGTTCCCCCCGAGGGGGCGCAGGTCAGCCCCAGCATTTT
abundance: NA
v_gene: TRBV28
d_gene: TRBD1
j_gene: TRBJ1-5

CDR3aa: CASSFGHGGNEQFF
CDR3nt: TGTGCCAGCAGCTTCGGTCACGGGGGGAATGAGCAGTTCTTC
abundance: NA
v_gene: TRBV5-4
d_gene: TRBD2
j_gene: TRBJ2-1

CDR3aa: CASSRTGGGYGYTF
CDR3nt: TGTGCCAGCAGCCGGACAGGGGGAGGGTATGGCTACACCTTC
abundance: NA
v_gene: TRBV6-6
d_gene: TRBD1
j_gene: TRBJ1-2

CDR3aa: CASSSEVGGYSYNEQFF
CDR3nt: TGTGCCAGCAGCTCGGAGGTGGGCGGGTACTCCTACAATGAGCAGTTCTTC
abundance: NA
v_gene: TRBV9
d_gene: NA
j_gene: TRBJ2-1

CDR3aa: CASSSGLAEYEQYF
CDR3nt: TGTGCCAGCAGCTCGGGACTAGCAGAGTACGAGCAGTACTTC
abundance: NA
v_gene: TRBV9
d_gene: TRBD2
j_gene: TRBJ2-7

CDR3aa: CASRGLAGRGNTQYF
CDR3nt: TGTGCCAGCAGGGGACTAGCGGGGAGAGGGAATACGCAGTATTTT
abundance: NA
v_gene: TRBV2
d_gene: TRBD2
j_gene: TRBJ2-3

CDR3aa: CASSINGGTEAFF
CDR3nt: TGTGCCAGTAGTATTAACGGGGGGACTGAAGCTTTCTTT
abundance: NA
v_gene: TRBV19
d_gene: NA
j_gene: TRBJ1-1

CDR3aa: CASSPRDTQTGELFF
CDR3nt: TGTGCCAGCAGTCCCCGGGACACCCAGACCGGGGAGCTGTTTTTT
abundance: once
v_gene: TRBV6-5
d_gene: NA
j_gene: TRBJ2-2

CDR3aa: CASTGTEPYEQYF
CDR3nt: TGTGCCAGCACTGGGACAGAACCCTACGAGCAGTACTTC
abundance: NA
v_gene: TRBV6-1
d_gene: TRBD1
j_gene: TRBJ2-7

CDR3aa: CASSIRAGANVLTF
CDR3nt: TGTGCCAGCAGCATCAGGGCTGGGGCCAACGTCCTGACTTTC
abundance: NA
v_gene: TRBV7-9
d_gene: NA
j_gene: TRBJ2-6

CDR3aa: CASSGGQGAVTGELFF
CDR3nt: TGTGCCAGCAGCGGAGGACAGGGGGCTGTCACCGGGGAGCTGTTTTTT
abundance: NA
v_gene: TRBV5-4
d_gene: TRBD1
j_gene: TRBJ2-2

CDR3aa: CASSGAGGNTIYF
CDR3nt: TGTGCCAGCAGCGGGGCAGGCGGAAACACCATATATTTT
abundance: NA
v_gene: TRBV7-6
d_gene: NA
j_gene: TRBJ1-3

CDR3aa: CASSINGVVAGADTQYF
CDR3nt: TGTGCCAGCAGCATCAACGGGGTGGTAGCGGGAGCTGATACGCAGTATTTT
abundance: once
v_gene: TRBV27
d_gene: TRBD2
j_gene: TRBJ2-3

CDR3aa: CASSISGMEQPQHF
CDR3nt: TGTGCCAGTAGTATCTCCGGGATGGAGCAGCCCCAGCATTTT
abundance: NA
v_gene: TRBV19
d_gene: NA
j_gene: TRBJ1-5

CDR3aa: CASRDRVNTEAFF
CDR3nt: TGCGCCAGCCGGGACAGGGTGAACACTGAAGCTTTCTTT
abundance: NA
v_gene: TRBV10-2
d_gene: TRBD1
j_gene: TRBJ1-1

CDR3aa: CASTRAGRSTDTQYF
CDR3nt: TGTGCCAGCACCCGAGCGGGCCGGAGCACAGATACGCAGTATTTT
abundance: NA
v_gene: TRBV27
d_gene: NA
j_gene: TRBJ2-3

CDR3aa: CASSHAPGQRETQYF
CDR3nt: TGCGCCAGCAGCCACGCTCCGGGACAGAGAGAGACCCAGTACTTC
abundance: NA
v_gene: TRBV4-3
d_gene: TRBD1
j_gene: TRBJ2-5

CDR3aa: CASSLEYTGELFF
CDR3nt: TGTGCCAGCAGTTTAGAGTACACCGGGGAGCTGTTTTTT
abundance: few
v_gene: TRBV27
d_gene: NA
j_gene: TRBJ2-2

CDR3aa: CASSLGAGGMETQYF
CDR3nt: TGTGCCAGCAGCTTAGGAGCGGGGGGTATGGAGACCCAGTACTTC
abundance: NA
v_gene: TRBV5-4
d_gene: TRBD2
j_gene: TRBJ2-5

CDR3aa: CASSIAPSGAYEQYF
CDR3nt: TGTGCCAGTAGTATAGCGCCTAGCGGGGCCTACGAGCAGTACTTC
abundance: NA
v_gene: TRBV19
d_gene: TRBD2
j_gene: TRBJ2-7

CDR3aa: CASSFTFLGTTSDTQYF
CDR3nt: TGTGCCAGCAGTTTTACGTTCCTAGGGACTACCTCAGATACGCAGTATTTT
abundance: NA
v_gene: TRBV28
d_gene: TRBD2
j_gene: TRBJ2-3

CDR3aa: CASSQKPTGFFTEAFF
CDR3nt: TGTGCCAGCAGCCAGAAGCCGACAGGGTTCTTTACTGAAGCTTTCTTT
abundance: NA
v_gene: TRBV14
d_gene: TRBD1
j_gene: TRBJ1-1

CDR3aa: CASSHQNIQYF
CDR3nt: TGTGCCAGCTCCCATCAAAACATTCAGTACTTC
abundance: NA
v_gene: TRBV7-2
d_gene: NA
j_gene: TRBJ2-4

CDR3aa: CASSPTSTDTQYF
CDR3nt: TGTGCCAGCAGTCCAACTAGCACAGATACGCAGTATTTT
abundance: NA
v_gene: TRBV25-1
d_gene: NA
j_gene: TRBJ2-3

CDR3aa: CASSEITGPRGNEQFF
CDR3nt: TGTGCCAGCAGCGAAATTACAGGGCCCCGAGGAAATGAGCAGTTCTTC
abundance: NA
v_gene: TRBV9
d_gene: NA
j_gene: TRBJ2-1

CDR3aa: CAWRPMTGWVSPLHF
CDR3nt: TGTGCCTGGAGACCGATGACAGGGTGGGTCTCACCCCTCCACTTT
abundance: NA
v_gene: TRBV30
d_gene: TRBD1
j_gene: TRBJ1-6

CDR3aa: CASSQGTGNYGYTF
CDR3nt: TGTGCCAGCAGCCAAGGGACAGGGAACTATGGCTACACCTTC
abundance: NA
v_gene: TRBV4-2
d_gene: TRBD1
j_gene: TRBJ1-2

CDR3aa: CASSINPAGASNQPQHF
CDR3nt: TGTGCCAGTAGTATAAACCCCGCAGGGGCGAGCAATCAGCCCCAGCATTTT
abundance: NA
v_gene: TRBV19
d_gene: NA
j_gene: TRBJ1-5

CDR3aa: CASSLLIVNEQFF
CDR3nt: TGCGCCAGCAGCCTACTAATTGTGAATGAGCAGTTCTTC
abundance: NA
v_gene: TRBV4-3
d_gene: NA
j_gene: TRBJ2-1

CDR3aa: CASSLVRGTGELFF
CDR3nt: TGTGCCAGCAGCTTAGTGCGTGGTACCGGGGAGCTGTTTTTT
abundance: NA
v_gene: TRBV11-2
d_gene: NA
j_gene: TRBJ2-2

CDR3aa: CASRENYGYTF
CDR3nt: TGTGCCAGCAGGGAGAACTATGGCTACACCTTC
abundance: NA
v_gene: TRBV25-1
d_gene: NA
j_gene: TRBJ1-2

CDR3aa: CASIGDTSPNSPLHF
CDR3nt: TGTGCCAGCATAGGGGACACCTCACCTAATTCACCCCTCCACTTT
abundance: NA
v_gene: TRBV28
d_gene: NA
j_gene: TRBJ1-6

CDR3aa: CASSPYRVSNYGYTF
CDR3nt: TGTGCCAGCAGCCCGTACAGGGTCTCTAACTATGGCTACACCTTC
abundance: NA
v_gene: TRBV7-2
d_gene: NA
j_gene: TRBJ1-2

CDR3aa: CASSPGGQGWPEAFF
CDR3nt: TGTGCCAGCTCACCGGGGGGGCAGGGGTGGCCTGAAGCTTTCTTT
abundance: NA
v_gene: TRBV18
d_gene: NA
j_gene: TRBJ1-1

CDR3aa: CAGGQENTEAFF
CDR3nt: TGTGCCGGGGGACAGGAAAACACTGAAGCTTTCTTT
abundance: NA
v_gene: TRBV7-9
d_gene: TRBD1
j_gene: TRBJ1-1

CDR3aa: CASRSLAGFTDTQYF
CDR3nt: TGTGCCAGCAGATCTCTAGCGGGGTTCACAGATACGCAGTATTTT
abundance: NA
v_gene: TRBV6-5
d_gene: TRBD2
j_gene: TRBJ2-3

CDR3aa: CASSLAGRESVEQYF
CDR3nt: TGTGCCAGCAGTTTAGCGGGACGGGAGTCGGTCGAGCAGTACTTC
abundance: NA
v_gene: TRBV27
d_gene: NA
j_gene: TRBJ2-7